Listed below are T cell receptor beta chains from one sample, sequenced in a study of T cells after yellow fever vaccination. MiXCR, run by TCRdb on the 5' RACE reads, gives a single entry per CDR3 protein. The data show around 140,000 distinct CDR3 sequences, under 8% seen once. The specimen was CD4+ T cells sorted from PBMCs, collected 10 days after the yellow fever booster vaccination. These receptors originate from a man younger than 45 who received the YFV17D yellow fever vaccine. CDR3s include the opening cysteine and the closing phenylalanine or tryptophan. The D gene is left open where the match is weak. Not all rows give a size; the values are once, few, many and, for expanded clones, a class.

cdr3_nt cdr3_aa d_call j_call clone_size v_call
TGTGCCAGCAGCCTGCTCGGCAGCCAAGAGACCCAGTACTTC CASSLLGSQETQYF NA TRBJ2-5 NA TRBV5-4
TGTGCCAGCAGTCTACTAGCGGGCATCTACAATGAGCAGTTCTTC CASSLLAGIYNEQFF TRBD2 TRBJ2-1 many TRBV6-5
TGCAGTGCTGCGGGACTAGCGGCCAACAATGAGCAGTTCTTC CSAAGLAANNEQFF TRBD2 TRBJ2-1 many TRBV20-1
TGTGCCAGCAGCCTCGAATCGGCAAACTATGGCTACACCTTC CASSLESANYGYTF NA TRBJ1-2 NA TRBV28
TGTGCCAGCAGCCCTCACGGGGTGGGAGAGACCCAGTACTTC CASSPHGVGETQYF NA TRBJ2-5 many TRBV7-2
TGTGCCAGCTCACCACCCCCCGCAGGGGTGAGTCAGCCCCAGCATTTT CASSPPPAGVSQPQHF NA TRBJ1-5 NA TRBV18
TGTGCCAGCAGCCGAGGAGGGATGTACAATGAGCAGTTCTTC CASSRGGMYNEQFF NA TRBJ2-1 many TRBV5-4
TGCAGTGCCTCAGCACAGCTCAATCAGCCCCAGCATTTT CSASAQLNQPQHF NA TRBJ1-5 many TRBV20-1
TGTGCCAGCAGCATCTACCGTGGGGAGCAGTTCTTC CASSIYRGEQFF NA TRBJ2-1 many TRBV5-6
TGTGCCATCAGGTCACTAGCGGGTGGCGAGCAGTACTTC CAIRSLAGGEQYF TRBD2 TRBJ2-7 NA TRBV10-3
TGTGCCAGCAGCTTAGAGACAGGGTACACTGAAGCTTTCTTT CASSLETGYTEAFF TRBD1 TRBJ1-1 many TRBV7-2
TGTGCCAGCAGCGGTGGGTTTGGGTACAATGAGCAGTTCTTC CASSGGFGYNEQFF NA TRBJ2-1 many TRBV7-2
TGCGCCAGCAGCTCGATAAGGACTAGCGGGAGAGGTGCTGAGCAGTTCTTC CASSSIRTSGRGAEQFF TRBD2 TRBJ2-1 many TRBV5-1
TGTGCCAGCAGTTACGTTCGAAATTCACCCCTCCACTTT CASSYVRNSPLHF NA TRBJ1-6 many TRBV6-5
TGTGCCAGCAGCAAACAGGGGGCGGACATTCAGTACTTC CASSKQGADIQYF TRBD1 TRBJ2-4 many TRBV7-9
TGCGCCAGCAGCTTGGAGGGAGGGGGCACCACTGAAGCTTTCTTT CASSLEGGGTTEAFF TRBD1 TRBJ1-1 NA TRBV5-1
TGTGCCAGCAGTTTAAGGCTAGCGGGAGTCAACGAGCAGTACTTC CASSLRLAGVNEQYF TRBD2 TRBJ2-7 NA TRBV27
TGCGCCAGCAGCGTTGGACAGGCGGGCTACGAGCAGTACTTC CASSVGQAGYEQYF TRBD1 TRBJ2-7 many TRBV5-1
TGTGCCAGTAACCTAGCGGGATCCTACAATGAGCAGTTCTTC CASNLAGSYNEQFF TRBD2 TRBJ2-1 many TRBV19
TGTGCCAGCAGCTTAACCGGGACTAGCGGGGTTCAAGAGACCCAGTACTTC CASSLTGTSGVQETQYF TRBD2 TRBJ2-5 many TRBV7-9
TGTGCCAGCAGCCAGCAAGAGGATACGCAGTATTTT CASSQQEDTQYF NA TRBJ2-3 many TRBV7-2
TGTGCCAGCAGTTACGCCGGGACAGGGTACAATGAGCAGTTCTTC CASSYAGTGYNEQFF TRBD1 TRBJ2-1 many TRBV7-2
TGCGCCAGCAGCCAAGTGGGAGACTCCTACAATGAGCAGTTCTTC CASSQVGDSYNEQFF NA TRBJ2-1 NA TRBV4-3
TGTGCCACCAGTGATTTTCGGGGGGAGCAGTTCTTC CATSDFRGEQFF NA TRBJ2-1 many TRBV24-1
TGTGCCAGCAGCTTATGGCGGGAGTCTGGGGAGCAGTACTTC CASSLWRESGEQYF TRBD2 TRBJ2-7 many TRBV7-2
TGTGCCAGCAGCCCAATACCTCCTTCTAGCGGGAGGTTAAGGCGAGAGACCCAGTACTTC CASSPIPPSSGRLRRETQYF TRBD2 TRBJ2-5 many TRBV11-2
TGTGCCAGCAGCTCAGGACACCCTAGCACAGATACGCAGTATTTT CASSSGHPSTDTQYF NA TRBJ2-3 many TRBV7-2
TGCGCCAGCAAGAAGGAGGAGCAGTACACAGATACGCAGTATTTT CASKKEEQYTDTQYF NA TRBJ2-3 many TRBV5-1
TGTGCCAGCAGCGTAGAGGCCTCTGGGAAATACGAGCAGTACTTC CASSVEASGKYEQYF NA TRBJ2-7 many TRBV9
TGTGCCAGCGGGGGGGCTAACTATGGCTACACCTTC CASGGANYGYTF NA TRBJ1-2 many TRBV6-5
TGCAGCGTTGATGAGGGTGGATTAACAGTCAATGAGCAGTTCTTC CSVDEGGLTVNEQFF NA TRBJ2-1 many TRBV29-1
TGTGCCAGCAGTTTGGCAGGGAAGAACGAAAAACTGTTTTTT CASSLAGKNEKLFF NA TRBJ1-4 many TRBV12-3/TRBV12-4
TGTGCCAGCAGTGATGTCAGGGAGATTATATTTTTCACTGAAGCTTTCTTT CASSDVREIIFFTEAFF NA TRBJ1-1 few TRBV2
TGTGCCAGCAGCTGGGGGACTAGTCCCCCCGAGCAGTACTTC CASSWGTSPPEQYF TRBD2 TRBJ2-7 few TRBV7-9
TGTGCCAGCAGCCAGGCCCGCGAGCAGTTCTTC CASSQAREQFF NA TRBJ2-1 many TRBV7-2
TGTGCCACGAAACTAACAGGGTACACCGGAACTTTACATTACGAGCAGTTCTTC CATKLTGYTGTLHYEQFF NA TRBJ2-1 NA TRBV27
TGTGCCAGCAGACCTTCTATGGGCGGGAGGGGGCATACGCAGTATTTT CASRPSMGGRGHTQYF TRBD2 TRBJ2-3 many TRBV27
TGTGCCAGCAGCTCCTTAGCGGAAGGGTACAATGAGCAGTTCTTC CASSSLAEGYNEQFF NA TRBJ2-1 many TRBV5-6
TGTGCCAGCAGCCAAGGCGGGTTCCTGGTCAATGAGCAGTTCTTC CASSQGGFLVNEQFF NA TRBJ2-1 many TRBV7-2
TGCGCCAGCAGCCCACGGACTAGCGGGAGGGAGTACAATGAGCAGTTCTTC CASSPRTSGREYNEQFF TRBD2 TRBJ2-1 many TRBV4-3
TGTGCCAGCAGGACTAGCGGGAGCAACACCGGGGAGCTGTTTTTT CASRTSGSNTGELFF TRBD2 TRBJ2-2 few TRBV5-4
TGTGCCAGCAGCCAAGGATCGGGGTGGAGCAATCAGCCCCAGCATTTT CASSQGSGWSNQPQHF NA TRBJ1-5 NA TRBV3-1
TGTGCTAGTGGTTCCCCCCACACAGATACGCAGTATTTT CASGSPHTDTQYF NA TRBJ2-3 many TRBV12-5
TGTGCCAGCAGCTTACTCGACAAGAGCTACGAGCAGTACTTC CASSLLDKSYEQYF NA TRBJ2-7 few TRBV7-2
TGTGCCATCAGTGACCCCCGATCCCCCAGTGAGCAGTTCTTC CAISDPRSPSEQFF NA TRBJ2-1 many TRBV10-3
TGTGCCAGCAGTTACTATTCCGGGACAGCGTACTTC CASSYYSGTAYF TRBD1 TRBJ2-5 many TRBV6-2/TRBV6-3
TGTGCCAGCGCACGGAGACTAGCGGGAGAAGAGACCCAGTACTTC CASARRLAGEETQYF TRBD2 TRBJ2-5 many TRBV11-2
TGTGCCAGCAACCTGCCGAACTCCATTGGGACCCAGTACTTC CASNLPNSIGTQYF NA TRBJ2-5 NA TRBV12-3/TRBV12-4
TGTGCCAGCAGTGACTCGGCGGGCGGCTATGGCTACACCTTC CASSDSAGGYGYTF NA TRBJ1-2 few TRBV6-4
TGTGCCATCAGTGAGGCCGGGACAGGATACGAGCAGTACTTC CAISEAGTGYEQYF TRBD1 TRBJ2-7 many TRBV10-3
TGTGCCAGCAGCCAGAGGGGCGGGATGACAGATACGCAGTATTTT CASSQRGGMTDTQYF NA TRBJ2-3 many TRBV9
TGCGCCAGCAGCTTGGCCCGGACTAGCGGGAGGGAGTGGAATGAGCAGTTCTTC CASSLARTSGREWNEQFF TRBD2 TRBJ2-1 many TRBV5-1
TGCAGCGGGGGGGGCGGAGAAGAGACCCAGTACTTC CSGGGGEETQYF NA TRBJ2-5 many TRBV29-1
TGCAGCGCCTACAGGGGAGGGGAGACCCAGTACTTC CSAYRGGETQYF NA TRBJ2-5 NA TRBV29-1
TGTGCCAGCAGTTACCCCGTGGGGGCAGGGAGCAATCAGCCCCAGCATTTT CASSYPVGAGSNQPQHF NA TRBJ1-5 many TRBV6-2/TRBV6-3
TGTGCCAGCAGCTTACCCACAGATACGCAGTATTTT CASSLPTDTQYF NA TRBJ2-3 many TRBV7-8
TGTGCCAGCAGCTCTATTGACAGGGTAACCGGGGAGCTGTTTTTT CASSSIDRVTGELFF TRBD1 TRBJ2-2 few TRBV5-4